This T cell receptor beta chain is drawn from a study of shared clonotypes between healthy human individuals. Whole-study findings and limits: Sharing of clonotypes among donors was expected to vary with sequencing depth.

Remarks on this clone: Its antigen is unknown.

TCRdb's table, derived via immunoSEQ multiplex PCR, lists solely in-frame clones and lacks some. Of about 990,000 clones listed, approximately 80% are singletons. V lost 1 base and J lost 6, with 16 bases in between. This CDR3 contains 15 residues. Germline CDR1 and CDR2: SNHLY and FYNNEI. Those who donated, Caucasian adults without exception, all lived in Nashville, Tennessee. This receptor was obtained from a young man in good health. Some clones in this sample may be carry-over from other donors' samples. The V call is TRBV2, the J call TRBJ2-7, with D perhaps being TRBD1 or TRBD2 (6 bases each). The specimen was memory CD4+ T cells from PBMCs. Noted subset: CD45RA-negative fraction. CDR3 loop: CASSEGGAGSGEQYF. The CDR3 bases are TGTGCCAGCAGTGAAGGGGGGGCAGGGTCTGGCGAGCAGTACTTC. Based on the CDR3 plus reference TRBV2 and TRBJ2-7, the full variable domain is EPEVTQTPSHQVTQMGQEVILRCVPISNHLYFYWYRQILGQKVEFLVSFYNNEISEKSEIFDDQFSVERPDGSNFTLKIRSTKLEDSAMYFCASSEGGAGSGEQYFGPGTRLTVT.